Here is one TCR beta chain with its context. Measured with immunoSEQ multiplex PCR; TCRdb has only the in-frame clones, and not every one. Found here are around 580,000 clones, more than 95% of them singletons; the top ten hold approximately 0.33%. The entry originates in a study of shared clonotypes between healthy human individuals. In the study overall: Donor ages ranged 18 to 49 years: a couple of women, a few men. There were three CD4 naive, three CD4 memory, two CD8 naive and one CD8 memory plates per donor.

Naive CD8 cells were CD45RO-negative, positively selected for CCR7, excluding terminally differentiated effector memory CD45RA+ cells. All donors were Caucasian adults living in Nashville, Tennessee. The sample taken for sequencing was naive CD8+ T cells sorted from blood. This clonotype was sampled from a man aged 25 to 45 in good health.

CDR3 DNA: TGTGCCAGCAGCGTAGCTCTGACTAGCGGGAGGTCCGATACGCAGTATTTT. Its protein is CASSVALTSGRSDTQYF. The chain uses TRBV9 and TRBJ2-3, with 13 bases aligning to TRBD2. V dropped 0 bases and J dropped 6; count of bases not matched to a gene: 7. This CDR3 contains 17 residues. Germline CDR1 and CDR2: SGDLS and YYNGEE.